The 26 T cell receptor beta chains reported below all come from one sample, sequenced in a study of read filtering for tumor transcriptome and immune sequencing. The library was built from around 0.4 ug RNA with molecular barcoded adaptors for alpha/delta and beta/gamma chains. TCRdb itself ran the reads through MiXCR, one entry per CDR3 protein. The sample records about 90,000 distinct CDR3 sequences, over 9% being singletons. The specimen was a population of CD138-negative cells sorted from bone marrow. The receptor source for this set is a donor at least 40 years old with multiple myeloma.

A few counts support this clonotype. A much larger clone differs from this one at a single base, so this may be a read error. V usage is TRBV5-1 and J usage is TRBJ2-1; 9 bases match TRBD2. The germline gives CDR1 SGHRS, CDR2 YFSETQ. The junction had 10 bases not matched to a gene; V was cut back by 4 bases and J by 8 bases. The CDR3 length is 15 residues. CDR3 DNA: TGCGCCAGCAGCCTCGGCGGGGGGGGTAACGATGAGCAGTTCTTC. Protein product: CASSLGGGGNDEQFF.

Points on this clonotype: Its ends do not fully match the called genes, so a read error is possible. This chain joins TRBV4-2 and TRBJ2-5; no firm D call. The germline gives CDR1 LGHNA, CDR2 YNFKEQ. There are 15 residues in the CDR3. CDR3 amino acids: CVSSRSRLGWETQYF. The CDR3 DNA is TGTGTCAGCAGTCGCAGCCGGCTAGGGTGGGAGACCCAGTACTTC.

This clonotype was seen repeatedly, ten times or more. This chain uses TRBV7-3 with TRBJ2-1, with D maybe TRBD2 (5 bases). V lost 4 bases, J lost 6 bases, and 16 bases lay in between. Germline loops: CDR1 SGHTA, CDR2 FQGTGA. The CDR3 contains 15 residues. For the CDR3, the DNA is TGTGCCAGCAGCTCCGGCGGGCGATCCGTCAATGAGCAGTTCTTC. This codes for CASSSGGRSVNEQFF.

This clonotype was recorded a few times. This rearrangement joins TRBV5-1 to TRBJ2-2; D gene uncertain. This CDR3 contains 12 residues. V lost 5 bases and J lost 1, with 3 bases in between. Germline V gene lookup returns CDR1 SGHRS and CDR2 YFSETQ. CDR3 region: CASRGNTGELFF. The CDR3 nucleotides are TGCGCCAGCAGGGGGAACACCGGGGAGCTGTTTTTT.

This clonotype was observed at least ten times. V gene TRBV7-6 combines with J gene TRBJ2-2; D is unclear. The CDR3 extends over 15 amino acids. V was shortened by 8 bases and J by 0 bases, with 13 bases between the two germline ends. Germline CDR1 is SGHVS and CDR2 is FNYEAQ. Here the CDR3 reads CASAVTLTNTGELFF. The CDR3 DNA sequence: TGTGCCAGCGCCGTTACACTAACGAACACCGGGGAGCTGTTTTTT.

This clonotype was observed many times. The CDR3 DNA is TGCGCCAGCAGCTTGGACAGGGGAGGTGAAAAACTGTTTTTT. Encoded protein: CASSLDRGGEKLFF. V usage is TRBV5-1 and J usage is TRBJ1-4; 7 bases line up with TRBD1. The trim removed 0 bases at V and 7 bases at J, leaving 3 bases unmatched. CDR3 length equals 14 residues. Germline V lookup: CDR1 SGHRS, CDR2 YFSETQ.

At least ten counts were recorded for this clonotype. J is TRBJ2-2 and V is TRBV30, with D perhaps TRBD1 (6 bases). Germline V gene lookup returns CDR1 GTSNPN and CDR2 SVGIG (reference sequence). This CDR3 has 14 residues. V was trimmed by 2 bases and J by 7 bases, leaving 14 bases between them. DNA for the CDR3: TGTGCCTGGAGTAAAGGGGGAAGAGTCGGGGAGCTGTTTTTT. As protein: CAWSKGGRVGELFF.

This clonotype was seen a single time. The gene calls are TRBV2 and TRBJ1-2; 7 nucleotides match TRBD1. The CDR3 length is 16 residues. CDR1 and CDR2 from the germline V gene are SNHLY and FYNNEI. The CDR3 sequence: CASVKEGGAPIEGYTF. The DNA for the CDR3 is TGTGCTTCAGTGAAGGAAGGGGGCGCCCCGATTGAGGGCTACACCTTC.

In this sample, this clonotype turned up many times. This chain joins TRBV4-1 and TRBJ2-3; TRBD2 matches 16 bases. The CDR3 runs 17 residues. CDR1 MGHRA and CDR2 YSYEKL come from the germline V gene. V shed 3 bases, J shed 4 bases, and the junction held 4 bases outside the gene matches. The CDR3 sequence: CASSQKGTSGRADTQYF. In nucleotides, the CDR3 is TGCGCCAGCAGCCAGAAAGGGACTAGCGGGAGGGCAGATACGCAGTATTTT.

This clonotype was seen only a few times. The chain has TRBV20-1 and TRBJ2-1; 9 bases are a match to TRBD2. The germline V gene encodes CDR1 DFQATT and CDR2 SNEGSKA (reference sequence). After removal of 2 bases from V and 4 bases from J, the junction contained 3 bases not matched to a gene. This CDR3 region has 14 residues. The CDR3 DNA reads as TGCAGTGCTAGAACACTAGCGGGTTACAATGAGCAGTTCTTC. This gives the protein CSARTLAGYNEQFF.

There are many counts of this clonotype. This CDR3 is CASSRGRGTAHNEQFF. The CDR3, as DNA: TGTGCCAGCAGCCGCGGCCGAGGGACTGCTCACAATGAGCAGTTCTTC. This chain uses TRBV7-3 with TRBJ2-1, with a possible D match to TRBD2 (6 bases). Deletions cut 5 bases from V and 5 bases from J, with 19 bases between. The CDR3 totals 16 residues. The germline CDR1 and CDR2 sequences are SGHTA and FQGTGA.

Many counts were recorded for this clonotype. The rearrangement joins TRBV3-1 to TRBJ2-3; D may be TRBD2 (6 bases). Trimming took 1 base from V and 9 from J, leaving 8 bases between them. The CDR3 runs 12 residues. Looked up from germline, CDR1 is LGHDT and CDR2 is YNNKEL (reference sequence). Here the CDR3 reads CASSQAGVTQYF. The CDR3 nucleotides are TGTGCCAGCAGCCAAGCGGGAGTAACGCAGTATTTT.

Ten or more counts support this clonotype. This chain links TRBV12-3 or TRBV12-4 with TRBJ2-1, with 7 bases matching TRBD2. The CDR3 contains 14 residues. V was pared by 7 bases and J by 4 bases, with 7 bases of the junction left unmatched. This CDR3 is CASTPRDYYNEQFF. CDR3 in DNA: TGTGCCAGCACTCCTAGGGACTATTACAATGAGCAGTTCTTC.

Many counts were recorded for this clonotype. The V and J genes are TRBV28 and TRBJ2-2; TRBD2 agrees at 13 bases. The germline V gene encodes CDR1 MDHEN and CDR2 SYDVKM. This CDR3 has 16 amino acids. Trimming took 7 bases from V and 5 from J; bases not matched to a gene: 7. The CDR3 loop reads CASNPGGLAGTGELFF. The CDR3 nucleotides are TGTGCCAGCAACCCCGGGGGACTAGCGGGGACCGGGGAGCTGTTTTTT.

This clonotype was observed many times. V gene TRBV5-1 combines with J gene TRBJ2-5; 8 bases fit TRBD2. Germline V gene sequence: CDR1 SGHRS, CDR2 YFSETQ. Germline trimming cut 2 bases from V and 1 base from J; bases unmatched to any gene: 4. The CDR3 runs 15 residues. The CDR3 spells CASSLLAASQETQYF. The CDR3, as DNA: TGCGCCAGCAGCTTACTAGCGGCATCCCAAGAGACCCAGTACTTC.

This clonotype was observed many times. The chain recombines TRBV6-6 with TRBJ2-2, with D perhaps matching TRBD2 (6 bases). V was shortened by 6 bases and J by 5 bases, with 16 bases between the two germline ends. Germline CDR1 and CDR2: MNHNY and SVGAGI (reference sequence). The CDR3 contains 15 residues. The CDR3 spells CASREWTTGTGELFF. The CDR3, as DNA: TGTGCCAGCAGGGAATGGACTACGGGGACCGGGGAGCTGTTTTTT.

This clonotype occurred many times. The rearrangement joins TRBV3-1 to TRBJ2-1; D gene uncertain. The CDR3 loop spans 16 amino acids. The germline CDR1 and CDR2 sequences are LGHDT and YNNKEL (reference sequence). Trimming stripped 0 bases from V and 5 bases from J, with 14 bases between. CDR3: CASSQDITTDHNEQFF. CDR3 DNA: TGTGCCAGCAGCCAAGATATCACAACCGACCACAATGAGCAGTTCTTC.

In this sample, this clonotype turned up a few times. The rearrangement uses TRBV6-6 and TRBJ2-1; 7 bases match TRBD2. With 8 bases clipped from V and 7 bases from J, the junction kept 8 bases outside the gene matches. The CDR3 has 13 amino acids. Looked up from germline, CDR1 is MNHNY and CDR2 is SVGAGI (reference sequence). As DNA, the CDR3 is TGTGCCAGCGGCAGAGCGGGACTAAATGAGCAGTTCTTC. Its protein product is CASGRAGLNEQFF.

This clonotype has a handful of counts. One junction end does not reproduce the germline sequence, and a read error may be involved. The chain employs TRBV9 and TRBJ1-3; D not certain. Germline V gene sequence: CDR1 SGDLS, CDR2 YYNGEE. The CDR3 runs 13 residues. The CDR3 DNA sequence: TGTGCCAGCAGCGAGGTACATGGAAGCACCATATATTTT. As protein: CASSEVHGSTIYF.

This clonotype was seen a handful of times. CDR3 in amino acids: CASSGPAAGNPYF. The DNA for the CDR3 is TGTGCCAGCAGTGGGCCGGCGGCGGGTAATCCGTACTTC. V is TRBV12-3 or TRBV12-4 and J is TRBJ2-4; D is possibly TRBD2 (5 bases). The V and J ends lost 5 bases and 15 bases respectively, with 20 bases between them. The CDR3 contains 13 residues.

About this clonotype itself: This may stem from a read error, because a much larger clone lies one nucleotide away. Here the CDR3 DNA reads TGTGCCAGCAGTTCCCGATCCGGCGGTTACAATGAGCAGTTCTTC. Amino acid sequence: CASSSRSGGYNEQFF. The chain links TRBV6-1 to TRBJ2-1; D remains ambiguous. The CDR3 covers 15 residues. V lost 5 bases, J lost 4 bases, and 15 bases lay in between. CDR1 and CDR2 (germline): MNHNS, SASEGT.

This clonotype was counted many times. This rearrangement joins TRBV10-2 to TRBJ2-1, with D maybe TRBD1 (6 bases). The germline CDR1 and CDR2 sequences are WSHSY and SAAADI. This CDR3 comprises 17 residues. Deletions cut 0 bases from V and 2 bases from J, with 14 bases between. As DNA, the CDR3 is TGCGCCAGCAGTGAGTCGTATCGGCAGGGGCCCTACAATGAGCAGTTCTTC. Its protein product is CASSESYRQGPYNEQFF.

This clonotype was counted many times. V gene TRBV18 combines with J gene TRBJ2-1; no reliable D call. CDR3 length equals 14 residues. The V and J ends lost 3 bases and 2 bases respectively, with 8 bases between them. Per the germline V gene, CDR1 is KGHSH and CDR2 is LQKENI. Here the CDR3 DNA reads TGTGCCAGCTCACCCTCCGGGCCCTACAATGAGCAGTTCTTC. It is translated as CASSPSGPYNEQFF.

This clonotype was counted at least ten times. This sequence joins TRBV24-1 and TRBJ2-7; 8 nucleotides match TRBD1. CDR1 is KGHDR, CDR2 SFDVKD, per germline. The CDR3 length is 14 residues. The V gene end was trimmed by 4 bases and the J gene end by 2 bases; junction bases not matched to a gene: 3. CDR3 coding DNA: TGTGCCACCAGTGACTCGGACAGGGCCTACGAGCAGTACTTC. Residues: CATSDSDRAYEQYF.

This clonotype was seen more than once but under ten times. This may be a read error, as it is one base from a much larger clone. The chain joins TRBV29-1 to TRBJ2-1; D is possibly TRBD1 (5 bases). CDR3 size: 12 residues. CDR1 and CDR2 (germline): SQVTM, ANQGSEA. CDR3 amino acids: CSGRVSYNGQFF. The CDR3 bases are TGCAGCGGCAGGGTGTCCTACAATGGGCAGTTCTTC.

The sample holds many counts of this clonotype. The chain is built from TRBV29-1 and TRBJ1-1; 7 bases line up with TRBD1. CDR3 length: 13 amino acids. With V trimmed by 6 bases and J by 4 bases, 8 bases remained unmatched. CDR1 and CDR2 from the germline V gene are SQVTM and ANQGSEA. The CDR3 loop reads CSVKTGVGTEAFF. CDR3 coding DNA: TGCAGCGTCAAAACAGGGGTAGGCACTGAAGCTTTCTTT.